The 27 T cell receptor beta chains presented below share a single source sample, sequenced in a study of blood T cells in healthy people across ages (dated by TCRdb to 2014 to 2015). Receptor libraries were prepared by 5' RACE. Sequencing instrument: Illumina HiSeq 2500. The second PCR ran for about 6 to 11 cycles and used a J-beta primer mix along with a sample-barcoded 5' primer. TCRdb ran its own pipeline on the public reads, namely fastp trimming at Q25 and MiXCR clone calling, and kept in-frame beta chains. Merged by CDR3 protein, the rows form single entries marked with the most common genes and DNA. Within this sample are roughly 800,000 distinct CDR3 sequences, with 55% to 70% of them counted one time only. The top ten clonotypes cover 22% of the sample. Sequenced sample: blood. These receptors all stem from a man younger than 40 in good health.

The rearrangement joins TRBV24-1 to TRBJ2-5, with 10 bases aligning to TRBD2. With V trimmed by 0 bases and J by 3 bases, 6 bases remained unmatched. The CDR3 contains 17 residues. Germline CDR1 is KGHDR and CDR2 is SFDVKD. CDR3 in DNA: TGTGCCACCAGTGATTTGCCAGCGGGAGGGCCTAAAGAGACCCAGTACTTC. Protein sequence: CATSDLPAGGPKETQYF.

The chain couples TRBV2 to TRBJ2-5, with D possibly being TRBD2 (6 bases). The J call could be wrong; TRBJ2-7 is a better fit for the DNA end. This CDR3 is 13 amino acids long. From germline, CDR1 is SNHLY and CDR2 FYNNEI. The CDR3 region is CASKGGNIYEQYF. The DNA for the CDR3 is TGTGCCAGCAAAGGCGGGAACATATACGAGCAGTACTTC.

The chain is built from TRBV20-1 and TRBJ1-2, with 8 bases aligning to TRBD1. The CDR3 extends over 14 amino acids. The J segment lost 4 bases and the V segment lost 5 bases, leaving 9 bases of the junction unmatched. The germline CDR1 and CDR2 sequences are DFQATT and SNEGSKA (reference sequence). The CDR3 nucleotides read TGCAGTGCTCCATACAGGGGGGAACGCTATGGCTACACCTTC. Translated, it gives CSAPYRGERYGYTF.

This clonotype was recorded only once. The gene calls are TRBV28 and TRBJ1-4; 8 positions agree with TRBD1. The V and J ends lost 4 bases and 8 bases, in that order; junction bases with no gene match: 9. There are 15 residues in the CDR3. CDR1 is MDHEN, CDR2 SYDVKM, per germline. CDR3 amino acids: CASSSRTGLREKLFF. The CDR3 DNA reads as TGTGCCAGCAGTTCCCGGACAGGGTTACGCGAAAAACTGTTTTTT.

The chain recombines TRBV3-1 with TRBJ2-1, with D perhaps assigned TRBD1 or TRBD2 (5 bases each). This CDR3 has 13 amino acids. V shed 1 base and J shed 10 bases, with 11 bases lying between them. Germline-derived CDR1 and CDR2 are LGHDT and YNNKEL (reference sequence). Here the CDR3 DNA reads TGTGCCAGCAGCCAAGGGGCTGGGGACGAGCAGTTCTTC. This gives the protein CASSQGAGDEQFF.

The sample holds a few counts of this clonotype. The chain links TRBV6-5 to TRBJ2-4, with a possible D match to TRBD2 (6 bases). The better agreement between TRBJ2-7 and the DNA end casts doubt on the J call. The germline V gene has CDR1 MNHEY and CDR2 SVGAGI. CDR3 length: 13 residues. The CDR3 loop reads CATTSGTLYEQYF. The CDR3 DNA reads TGTGCCACCACTTCAGGGACTCTTTACGAGCAGTACTTC.

This clonotype has a single count. V usage is TRBV25-1 and J usage is TRBJ1-5; 7 bases line up with TRBD1. In germline, CDR1 is MGHDK, CDR2 SYGVNS. V lost 4 bases to trimming and J lost 9 bases; unmatched junction nucleotides: 9. The CDR3 spans 14 residues. Here the CDR3 reads CASSALDRAWPQHF. CDR3 nucleotide sequence: TGTGCCAGCAGTGCCCTCGACAGGGCTTGGCCCCAGCATTTT. Combining the CDR3 with reference TRBV25-1 and TRBJ1-5 gives the whole variable domain EADIYQTPRYLVIGTGKKITLECSQTMGHDKMYWYQQDPGMELHLIHYSYGVNSTEKGDLSSESTVSRIRTEHFPLTLESARPSHTSQYLCASSALDRAWPQHFGDGTRLSIL.

This clonotype has only a few counts. The chain's CDR3 is CASSLIWGSEQYF. In DNA form, the CDR3 reads TGTGCCAGCAGCTTAATCTGGGGTAGCGAGCAGTACTTC. The chain recombines TRBV7-2 with TRBJ2-7; D not certain. Germline lookup yields CDR1 SGHTA and CDR2 FQGNSA. The CDR3 length is 13 residues. V was trimmed by 2 bases and J by 6 bases, leaving 11 bases between them.

As regards this clonotype: One end of the junction fails to match germline, which may point to a read error. The rearrangement uses TRBV4-1 and TRBJ2-4; the D gene could be TRBD1 or TRBD2 (5 bases each). The DNA matches TRBJ2-7 better at its end, which makes the J call doubtful. This CDR3 is 14 amino acids long. Germline CDR1 reads MGHRA; CDR2 reads YSYEKL. The CDR3 DNA follows: TGCGCCAGCGGCCAAGATCAAGAGGGGCGCGAGCAGTACTTC. The encoded protein is CASGQDQEGREQYF.

Points on this clonotype: A much larger clone lies one base from this, so it may be a read error. The chain is built from TRBV7-2 and TRBJ2-5; TRBD2 matches at 9 bases. V dropped 8 bases and J dropped 5; count of bases not matched to a gene: 0. This CDR3 is 11 amino acids long. Germline V gives CDR1 SGHTA, CDR2 FQGNSA. The CDR3 spells CASGLAETQYF. DNA of the CDR3: TGTGCCAGCGGACTAGCGGAGACCCAGTACTTC.

In regard to this clonotype: This may arise from a read error, as a much more abundant clone is one base away. V is TRBV12-3 or TRBV12-4 and J is TRBJ2-7; 7 nucleotides agree with TRBD2. V lost 6 bases, J lost 4 bases, and 12 bases stayed unmatched. This CDR3 contains 15 residues. The CDR3 here is CASRFVGGSTYEQYF. CDR3 coding DNA: TGTGCCAGCAGGTTTGTCGGGGGGAGTACGTACGAGCAGTACTTC.

The chain recombines TRBV29-1 with TRBJ2-4; the D gene could be TRBD1 or TRBD2 (5 bases each). This CDR3 contains 14 residues. V dropped 7 bases and J dropped 2 bases, with 15 bases sitting between them. Germline CDR1 SQVTM, CDR2 ANQGSEA. This CDR3 reads CSARGEGTKNIQYF. Here the CDR3 DNA reads TGCAGCGCCCGCGGTGAGGGGACCAAAAACATTCAGTACTTC. Combining the CDR3 with reference TRBV29-1 and TRBJ2-4 gives the whole variable domain SAVISQKPSRDICQRGTSLTIQCQVDSQVTMMFWYRQQPGQSLTLIATANQGSEATYESGFVIDKFPISRPNLTFSTLTVSNMSPEDSSIYLCSARGEGTKNIQYFGAGTRLSVL.

The chain has TRBV29-1 and TRBJ2-7; D is possibly TRBD1 (5 bases). This CDR3 has 13 amino acids. Trimming took off 6 bases at V and 6 bases at J, with 18 bases between the two ends. Germline CDR1 and CDR2: SQVTM and ANQGSEA. The chain's CDR3 is CSVGYRTAPEQYF. Here the CDR3 DNA reads TGCAGCGTGGGGTACAGGACGGCGCCCGAGCAGTACTTC.

This clonotype was found once. The rearrangement links TRBV29-1 to TRBJ2-5; 12 bases map to TRBD2. The DNA end is a closer match to TRBJ2-7, so the J assignment may be wrong. The germline V gene encodes CDR1 SQVTM and CDR2 ANQGSEA. The CDR3 is 13 residues long. CDR3 sequence: CSATLAGGYEQYF. CDR3 nucleotide sequence: TGCAGCGCTACCCTAGCGGGAGGGTACGAGCAGTACTTC.

The V gene is TRBV6-6, the J gene TRBJ1-5; the D is unclear. The V and J ends lost 5 bases and 5 bases respectively, with 10 bases between them. This CDR3 has 13 amino acids. Germline V gene lookup returns CDR1 MNHNY and CDR2 SVGAGI (reference sequence). This chain's CDR3 is CASSISDHQPQHF. Written as DNA, the CDR3 is TGTGCCAGCAGTATTTCAGACCATCAGCCCCAGCATTTT.

Many counts were recorded for this clonotype. The gene calls are TRBV7-9 and TRBJ1-4; D not resolved. Trimming pared 11 bases from V and 8 bases from J, leaving 12 bases between. Per germline, CDR1 SEHNR and CDR2 FQNEAQ (reference sequence). This CDR3 is 11 amino acids long. The CDR3 protein is CAGGIDEKLFF. The CDR3 coding sequence is TGTGCCGGCGGGATTGACGAAAAACTGTTTTTT.

V usage is TRBV7-6 and J usage is TRBJ2-1; no firm D call. Germline V CDR1 and CDR2: SGHVS, FNYEAQ. Deletions cut 2 bases from V and 7 bases from J, with 9 bases between. This CDR3 is built from 13 residues. Here the CDR3 DNA reads TGTGCCAGCAGCTTAATCCGGGCGAATGAGCAGTTCTTC. Encoded protein: CASSLIRANEQFF. The whole variable domain, filled in from reference TRBV7-6 and TRBJ2-1, reads GAGVSQSPRYKVTKRGQDVALRCDPISGHVSLYWYRQALGQGPEFLTYFNYEAQQDKSGLPNDRFSAERPEGSISTLTIQRTEQRDSAMYRCASSLIRANEQFFGPGTRLTVL.

This clonotype was found many times. V is TRBV29-1 and J is TRBJ2-1; 7 nucleotides match TRBD2. The germline V gene encodes CDR1 SQVTM and CDR2 ANQGSEA. Trimming at V came to 2 bases and at J to 10 bases, leaving 2 bases not matched to a gene. This CDR3 contains 11 residues. CDR3 amino acids: CSVETSEEQFF. CDR3 sequence (DNA): TGCAGCGTTGAAACTAGCGAAGAGCAGTTCTTC.

The chain joins TRBV25-1 to TRBJ2-1; tentative D call: TRBD1 (6 bases). This CDR3 comprises 14 residues. The germline CDR1 and CDR2 sequences are MGHDK and SYGVNS. V lost 3 bases to trimming and J lost 6 bases, with 12 bases between them. The CDR3 DNA follows: TGTGCCAGCAGTGATCTTCAAGGGGGCAATGAGCAGTTCTTC. This gives the protein CASSDLQGGNEQFF.

This clonotype was seen a few times. This chain joins TRBV7-8 and TRBJ2-1, with a possible D match to TRBD2 (6 bases). Trimming shortened V by 3 bases and J by 5 bases, and 11 bases separated the two germline ends. The CDR3 has 14 amino acids. Germline CDR1 SGHVS, CDR2 FQNEAQ. Here the CDR3 reads CASSLYGLNNEQFF. CDR3 nucleotide sequence: TGTGCCAGCAGCTTGTACGGACTAAACAATGAGCAGTTCTTC.

Only a few counts were recorded for this clonotype. This sequence joins TRBV6-6 and TRBJ2-5, with D possibly matching TRBD2 (5 bases). Per the germline V gene, CDR1 is MNHNY and CDR2 is SVGAGI (reference sequence). V lost 2 bases to trimming and J lost 1 base, with 8 bases between them. The CDR3 consists of 14 residues. The CDR3 sequence: CASSYVEVQETQYF. The CDR3 bases are TGTGCCAGCAGTTACGTGGAGGTCCAAGAGACCCAGTACTTC.

V usage is TRBV5-1 and J usage is TRBJ1-1; D not resolved. CDR1 is SGHRS, CDR2 YFSETQ, per germline. This CDR3 spans 14 amino acids. V was shortened by 4 bases and J by 0 bases, with 10 bases between the two germline ends. The CDR3 sequence: CASSVGTLNTEAFF. For the CDR3, the DNA is TGCGCCAGCAGCGTGGGCACGTTGAACACTGAAGCTTTCTTT. The full variable domain, in which reference TRBV5-1 and TRBJ1-1 provide the parts outside the CDR3, is KAGVTQTPRYLIKTRGQQVTLSCSPISGHRSVSWYQQTPGQGLQFLFEYFSETQRNKGNFPGRFSGRQFSNSRSEMNVSTLELGDSALYLCASSVGTLNTEAFFGQGTRLTVV.

This clonotype was observed once. CDR3 nucleotide sequence: TGTGCCAGCAGCACTCCGGGACAGGGTGGGCGTGAGCAGTTCTTC. Amino acids: CASSTPGQGGREQFF. The gene calls are TRBV7-9 and TRBJ2-1; 9 positions match TRBD1. The junction had 11 bases not matched to a gene; V was cut back by 5 bases and J by 9 bases. Germline assignment: CDR1 SEHNR and CDR2 FQNEAQ (reference sequence). The CDR3 extends over 15 amino acids.

This clonotype was seen only a few times. The rearrangement joins TRBV27 to TRBJ2-1, with D possibly being TRBD2 (5 bases). Germline CDR1 and CDR2: MNHEY and SMNVEV (reference sequence). The CDR3 extends over 15 amino acids. Trimming left V 5 bases short and J 0 bases short, with 11 bases between. Here the CDR3 DNA reads TGTGCCAGCAGTCCAGCGGTTAGCTCCTACAATGAGCAGTTCTTC. Its translation: CASSPAVSSYNEQFF.

The rearrangement links TRBV29-1 to TRBJ2-5; no clear D. Germline values: CDR1 SQVTM, CDR2 ANQGSEA. The length of the CDR3 is 10 residues. Trimming removed 6 bases from V and 0 bases from J, with 2 bases in between. In DNA form, the CDR3 reads TGCAGCGTCTACCAAGAGACCCAGTACTTC. This translates into CSVYQETQYF.

The chain is built from TRBV5-5 and TRBJ1-1; D uncertain. V was pared by 1 base and J by 1 base, with 8 bases between. CDR1 is SGHKS and CDR2 is YYEKEE in the germline V gene (reference sequence). There are 14 residues in the CDR3. The CDR3 here is CASSLNVGNTEAFF. The CDR3 DNA reads TGTGCCAGCAGCTTGAATGTGGGGAACACTGAAGCTTTCTTT.

The chain uses TRBV6-6 and TRBJ2-5; the D is unclear. Germline V CDR1 and CDR2: MNHNY, SVGAGI (reference sequence). CDR3 length equals 14 residues. V lost 6 bases, J lost 2 bases, and 13 bases lay in between. The CDR3 DNA follows: TGTGCCAGCAGCCAACCGGTGGGACAAGAGACCCAGTACTTC. Translation: CASSQPVGQETQYF.